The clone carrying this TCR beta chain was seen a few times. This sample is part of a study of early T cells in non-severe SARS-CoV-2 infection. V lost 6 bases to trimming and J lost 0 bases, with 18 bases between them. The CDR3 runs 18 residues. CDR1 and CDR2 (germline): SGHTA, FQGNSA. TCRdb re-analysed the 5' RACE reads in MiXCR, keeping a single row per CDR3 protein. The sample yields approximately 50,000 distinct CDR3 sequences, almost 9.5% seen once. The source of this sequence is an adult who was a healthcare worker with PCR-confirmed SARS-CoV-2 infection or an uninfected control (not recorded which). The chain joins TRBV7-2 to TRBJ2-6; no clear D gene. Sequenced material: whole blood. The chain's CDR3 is CASRVRIRTLSGANVLTF. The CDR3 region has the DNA TGTGCCAGCAGAGTAAGGATCCGCACCCTCTCTGGGGCCAACGTCCTGACTTTC. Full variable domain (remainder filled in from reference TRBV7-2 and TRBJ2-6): GAGVSQSPSNKVTEKGKDVELRCDPISGHTALYWYRQSLGQGLEFLIYFQGNSAPDKSGLPSDRFSAERTGGSVSTLTIQRTQQEDSAVYLCASRVRIRTLSGANVLTFGAGSRLTVL.